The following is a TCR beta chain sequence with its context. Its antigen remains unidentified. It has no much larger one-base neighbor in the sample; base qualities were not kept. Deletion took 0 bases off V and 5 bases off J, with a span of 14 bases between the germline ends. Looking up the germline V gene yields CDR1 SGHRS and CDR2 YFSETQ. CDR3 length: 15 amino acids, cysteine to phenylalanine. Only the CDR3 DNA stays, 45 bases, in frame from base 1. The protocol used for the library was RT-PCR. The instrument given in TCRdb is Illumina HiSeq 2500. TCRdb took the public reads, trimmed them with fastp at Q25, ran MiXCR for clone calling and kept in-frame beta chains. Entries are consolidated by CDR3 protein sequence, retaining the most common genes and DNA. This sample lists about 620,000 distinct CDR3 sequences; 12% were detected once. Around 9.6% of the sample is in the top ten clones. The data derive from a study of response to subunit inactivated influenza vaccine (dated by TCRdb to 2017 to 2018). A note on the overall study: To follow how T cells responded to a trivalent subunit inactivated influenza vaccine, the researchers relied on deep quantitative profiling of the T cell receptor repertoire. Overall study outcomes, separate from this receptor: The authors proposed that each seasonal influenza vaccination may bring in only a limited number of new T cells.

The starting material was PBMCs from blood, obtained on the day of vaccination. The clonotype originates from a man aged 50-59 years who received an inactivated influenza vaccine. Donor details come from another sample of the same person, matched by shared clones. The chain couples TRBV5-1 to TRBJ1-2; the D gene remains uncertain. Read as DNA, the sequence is TGCGCCAGCAGCTTGGCCGGGGAAGAAGCTTATGGCTACACCTTC. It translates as CASSLAGEEAYGYTF.